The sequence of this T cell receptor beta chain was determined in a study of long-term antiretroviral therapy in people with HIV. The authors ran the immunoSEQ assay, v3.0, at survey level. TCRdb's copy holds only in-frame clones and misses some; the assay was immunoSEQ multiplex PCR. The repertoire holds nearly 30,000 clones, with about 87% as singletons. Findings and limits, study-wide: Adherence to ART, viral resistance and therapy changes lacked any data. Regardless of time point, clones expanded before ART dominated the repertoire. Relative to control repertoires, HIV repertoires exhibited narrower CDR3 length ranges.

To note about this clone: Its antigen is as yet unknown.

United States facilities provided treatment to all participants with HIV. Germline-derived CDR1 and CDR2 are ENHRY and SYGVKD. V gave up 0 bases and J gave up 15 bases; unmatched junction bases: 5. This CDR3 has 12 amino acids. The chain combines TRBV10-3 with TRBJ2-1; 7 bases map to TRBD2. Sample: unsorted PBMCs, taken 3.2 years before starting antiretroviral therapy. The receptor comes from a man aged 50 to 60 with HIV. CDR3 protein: CAISESSGFLFF. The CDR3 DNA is TGTGCCATCAGTGAGTCTAGCGGGTTCTTGTTCTTC.